The 16 T cell receptor beta chains given below trace back to one sample, sequenced in a study of breast tumors, draining lymph nodes, adjacent tissues. TCRdb re-derived calls from the multiplex PCR reads in MiXCR, one entry per CDR3 protein. Altogether some 170,000 distinct CDR3 sequences are present, approximately 33% being singletons, with the ten largest covering about 3.7%. Breast cancer patients provided tissue from their axillary draining lymph nodes. Material: axillary lymph node tissue. These receptors came from a female donor with breast cancer. Some clones in this sample may be carry-over from other donors' samples.

On this clonotype itself: The junction differs from germline at one of its ends, possibly a read error. V is TRBV29-1 and J is TRBJ1-2; unclear D gene. The CDR3 spans 15 residues. Germline loops: CDR1 SQVTM, CDR2 ANQGSEA. In DNA form, the CDR3 reads TGCAGCGTTGAACGTCTTTGGGAGGCTAACTATGGCTGCACCTTC. Protein: CSVERLWEANYGCTF.

This clonotype was counted many times. The genes are TRBV6-5 and TRBJ2-2; D perhaps matches TRBD1 (5 bases). CDR1 and CDR2 (germline): MNHEY, SVGAGI. The CDR3 contains 15 residues. The V and J ends lost 8 bases and 1 base respectively, with 14 bases between them. This CDR3 reads CASRPAGLNTGELFF. The CDR3 coding sequence is TGTGCCAGCCGACCTGCAGGGCTGAACACCGGGGAGCTGTTTTTT.

This clonotype has ten or more counts. The CDR3 sequence is CASSSLGSGGPTDTQYF. The CDR3 DNA reads as TGTGCCAGCAGCTCCCTGGGGAGCGGGGGGCCAACAGATACGCAGTATTTT. The V gene is TRBV7-2, the J gene TRBJ2-3; 9 positions match TRBD2. CDR3 length: 17 amino acids. The V gene's germline CDR1 is SGHTA and CDR2 FQGNSA. V shed 4 bases, J shed 3 bases, and the junction held 11 bases outside the gene matches.

This clonotype was picked up many times. The genes are TRBV11-2 and TRBJ2-1; no reliable D call. Per the germline V gene, CDR1 is SGHAT and CDR2 is FQNNGV. The CDR3 has 12 residues. V lost 5 bases and J lost 6, with 8 bases in between. The CDR3 is CASSRQINEQFF. The CDR3 DNA reads as TGTGCCAGCAGCCGCCAGATCAATGAGCAGTTCTTC.

Of note for this clonotype: One end of the junction fails to match germline, which may point to a read error. The J gene is TRBJ2-3, the V gene TRBV11-2; the D is unclear. From germline, CDR1 is SGHAT and CDR2 FQNNGV. This CDR3 has 12 amino acids. CDR3 protein: CASSIRQDTQYF. CDR3 in DNA: TGTGCTAGCAGCATCCGGCAAGATACGCAGTATTTT. Filled out from reference TRBV11-2 and TRBJ2-3, the complete variable domain reads EAGVAQSPRYKIIEKRQSVAFWCNPISGHATLYWYQQILGQGPKLLIQFQNNGVVDDSQLPKDRFSAERLKGVDSTLKIQPAKLEDSAVYLCASSIRQDTQYFGPGTRLTVL.

In this sample, this clonotype turned up once. V is TRBV5-1 and J is TRBJ2-7; D may be TRBD1 or TRBD2 (5 bases each). V lost 0 bases and J lost 2, with 9 bases in between. Germline V gene lookup returns CDR1 SGHRS and CDR2 YFSETQ. CDR3 length: 14 residues. In DNA, the CDR3 is TGCGCCAGCAGCTTGGGAGAGGGGACCTACGAGCAGTACTTC. Residues: CASSLGEGTYEQYF.

This clonotype showed up just a few times. The chain links TRBV28 to TRBJ2-2, with a tentative D call TRBD2 (5 bases). Trimming removed 8 bases at V and 2 bases at J, with 12 bases between. Germline CDR1 MDHEN, CDR2 SYDVKM. The CDR3 totals 14 residues. DNA for the CDR3: TGTGCCAGCGGCGGCGGGTTAAACACCGGGGAGCTGTTTTTT. Amino acid sequence: CASGGGLNTGELFF. Drawing the rest from reference TRBV28 and TRBJ2-2, the complete variable domain is DVKVTQSSRYLVKRTGEKVFLECVQDMDHENMFWYRQDPGLGLRLIYFSYDVKMKEKGDIPEGYSVSREKKERFSLILESASTNQTSMYLCASGGGLNTGELFFGEGSRLTVL.

This clonotype was recorded at least ten times. The V call is TRBV6-1, the J call TRBJ1-5; 12 bases are a match to TRBD1. The length of the CDR3 is 18 residues. V lost 2 bases, J lost 6 bases, and 11 bases stayed unmatched. CDR1 is MNHNS, CDR2 SASEGT, per germline. The CDR3 DNA sequence: TGTGCCAGCAGTGAAAGGGACAGGGGGCTTTGGTTGGGTCAGCCCCAGCATTTT. Translation: CASSERDRGLWLGQPQHF.

The chain carries TRBV18 and TRBJ1-2; no clear D gene. From germline, CDR1 is KGHSH and CDR2 LQKENI. V was clipped by 5 bases and J by 5 bases, with 18 bases between them. The CDR3 is 15 residues long. CDR3 in amino acids: CASSTFTDTQYGYTF. CDR3 nucleotide sequence: TGTGCCAGCTCAACCTTCACAGATACGCAGTATGGCTACACCTTC.

Note on this clonotype: Possible read error: a much larger clone is one base away. The chain links TRBV20-1 to TRBJ2-2; D not resolved. Trimming left V 1 base short and J 10 bases short, with 16 bases between. The germline V gene has CDR1 DFQATT and CDR2 SNEGSKA (reference sequence). The CDR3 runs 14 residues. CDR3 bases: TGCAGTGCTAGAGCCCCCGGCGGCTCCGCGGAGCTGTTTTTT. This sequence encodes CSARAPGGSAELFF.

This clonotype showed up many times. The chain combines TRBV7-9 with TRBJ1-3; D not certain. V dropped 1 base and J dropped 3 bases, with 7 bases sitting between them. CDR3 length equals 14 residues. The germline gives CDR1 SEHNR, CDR2 FQNEAQ (reference sequence). The CDR3 nucleotides are TGTGCCAGCAGCTTAGTGGGCGGTGGAAACACCATATATTTT. This encodes CASSLVGGGNTIYF.

This clonotype has ten or more counts. V usage is TRBV28 and J usage is TRBJ2-7, with D hard to call. The V gene's germline CDR1 is MDHEN and CDR2 SYDVKM. The CDR3 spans 14 residues. V lost 5 bases and J lost 4, with 15 bases in between. The CDR3 DNA follows: TGTGCCAGCAGTCCGACACGGCCACCGTACGAGCAGTACTTC. Its translation is CASSPTRPPYEQYF.

The genes are TRBV29-1 and TRBJ2-1; 8 bases agree with TRBD2. Germline V CDR1 and CDR2: SQVTM, ANQGSEA. The junction had 6 bases not matched to a gene; V was cut back by 7 bases and J by 7 bases. This CDR3 spans 12 amino acids. In DNA, the CDR3 is TGCAGCGCCCGGGAGGGAGGGAATGAGCAGTTCTTC. This encodes CSAREGGNEQFF.

J is TRBJ2-7 and V is TRBV20-1, with 10 bases lining up with TRBD2. The V and J ends lost 8 bases and 4 bases, in that order; junction bases with no gene match: 8. From germline, CDR1 is DFQATT and CDR2 SNEGSKA (reference sequence). This CDR3 has 13 amino acids. In DNA, the CDR3 is TGCAGTCTAAGCGGACTAGCGGCTTACGAGCAGTACTTC. It yields the protein CSLSGLAAYEQYF.

This chain uses TRBV19 with TRBJ2-2, with D tentatively TRBD1 (6 bases). Trimming took off 8 bases at V and 2 bases at J, with 15 bases between the two ends. CDR3 length: 15 residues. Germline CDR1 LNHDA, CDR2 SQIVND (reference sequence). The CDR3: CASDTRTANTGELFF. CDR3 nucleotide sequence: TGTGCCAGTGATACTCGGACAGCTAACACCGGGGAGCTGTTTTTT.

For this clonotype: Since the CDR3 does not end with the conserved phenylalanine or tryptophan, this likely comes from a read error. The chain uses TRBV6-4 and TRBJ2-3; 8 nucleotides match TRBD2. The CDR3 is made up of 11 amino acids. Per germline, CDR1 MRHNA and CDR2 SNTAGT. The CDR3, as DNA: TGTGCCGGCAGTGACGGGGGGGCGCAGTATCTT. Translating it yields CAGSDGGAQYL.